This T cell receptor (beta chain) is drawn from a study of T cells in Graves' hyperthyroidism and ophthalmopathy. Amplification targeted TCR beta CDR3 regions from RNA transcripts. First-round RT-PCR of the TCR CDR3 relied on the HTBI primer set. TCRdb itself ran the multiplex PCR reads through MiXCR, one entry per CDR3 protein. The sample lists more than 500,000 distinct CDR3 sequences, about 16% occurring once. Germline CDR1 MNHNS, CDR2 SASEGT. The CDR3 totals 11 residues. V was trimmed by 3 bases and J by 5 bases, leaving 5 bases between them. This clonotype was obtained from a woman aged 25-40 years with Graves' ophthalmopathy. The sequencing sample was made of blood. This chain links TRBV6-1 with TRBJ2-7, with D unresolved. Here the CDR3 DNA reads TGTGCCAGCAGTGAGATGGACGAGCAGTACTTC. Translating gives CASSEMDEQYF.